This T cell receptor (beta chain) was profiled in a study of blood T cells in healthy people across ages. General study points: It was the long-lived donors that had more naive CD4+ cells and higher diversity than aged donors.

Regarding this clonotype: What it recognizes is unknown.

The germline gives CDR1 DFQATT, CDR2 SNEGSKA (reference sequence). This CDR3 contains 14 residues. V lost 5 bases, J lost 4 bases, and 16 bases lay in between. A sample-barcoded 5' primer and a J-beta primer mix were used in a second PCR of about 7 to 12 cycles. TCRdb independently ran MiXCR on the 5' RACE reads; one entry per CDR3 protein. The table includes some 1.6 million distinct CDR3 sequences, 34% detected once. The sample was blood. The TCR originated in a woman in her 30s in good health. V is TRBV20-1 and J is TRBJ2-3, with D perhaps assigned TRBD1 or TRBD2 (5 bases each). CDR3 nucleotides: TGCAGTGCTTCCACCGGGGCCGTCGCAGATACGCAGTATTTT. Amino acids: CSASTGAVADTQYF.